This T cell receptor (beta chain) comes out of a study of cytomegalovirus exposure and HLA in healthy donors. Overall study results and limits: Earlier results showed most TCR beta V segments being productive about 90% or about 30% of the time. Later analysis suggested links between common viral pathogens and several top significant clusters.

In the case of this clone: The antigen remains unidentified.

Trimming removed 1 base from V and 7 bases from J, with 17 bases in between. Germline V gene data show CDR1 as SGHRS and CDR2 as YFSETQ. There are 16 residues in the CDR3. With 60 Vbeta and 13 Jbeta primers, the PCR was carried out. The assay was immunoSEQ multiplex PCR, and TCRdb's table has in-frame clones only and misses some. The data show some 150,000 clones, about 74% seen once. Input material: PBMCs. This chain connects TRBV5-1 to TRBJ2-2; the D gene is possibly TRBD2 (5 bases). This clonotype was obtained from a man between 18 and 35 years old in good health and CMV-seropositive. CDR3: CASSLIVAPEGGELFF. In DNA form, the CDR3 reads TGCGCCAGCAGCTTGATTGTGGCTCCCGAGGGCGGGGAGCTGTTTTTT.